Listed below are T cell receptor beta chains from one sample, sequenced in a study of OX40 agonist ivuxolimab in advanced cancers. Some clones are missing from TCRdb's copy, which holds only in-frame ones; the method was immunoSEQ multiplex PCR. The table shows about 72,000 clones, with roughly nine tenths occurring only once. The specimen was CD4+ or CD8+ T cells sorted from blood, collected in a trial of the OX40 agonist ivuxolimab. The receptors shown here come from an adult with an advanced solid tumor such as melanoma, head and neck, liver or kidney cancer. Each CDR3 is given with its conserved first and last residue. Each record gives: D gene, clone size, J gene, V gene, CDR3 DNA, CDR3 protein. D genes are given only for firm matches. Clone sizes are given selectively: once, few, many, or a class where the clone is expanded.

D: TRBD1; size: -; J: TRBJ1-1; V: TRBV19; DNA: TGTGCCAGTAGTAACCGACAGGGTTTGAACACTGAAGCTTTCTTT; CDR3: CASSNRQGLNTEAFF
D: TRBD2; size: -; J: TRBJ2-1; V: TRBV10-1; DNA: TGCGCCAGCAGTGATATTCTAGCGGGGGCTTACAATGAGCAGTTCTTC; CDR3: CASSDILAGAYNEQFF
D: -; size: -; J: TRBJ1-1; V: TRBV10-3; DNA: TGTGCCATCAGTGATCAAGGGGCGCGAACTGAAGCTTTCTTT; CDR3: CAISDQGARTEAFF
D: -; size: -; J: TRBJ1-1; V: TRBV5-4; DNA: TGTGCCAGCAGCTTAGGGAGGTCTGAAGCTTTCTTT; CDR3: CASSLGRSEAFF
D: TRBD1; size: -; J: TRBJ1-2; V: TRBV6-1; DNA: TGTGCCAGCAGTGAAAACTCGTGGGCAGGGGGCTATGGCTACACCTTC; CDR3: CASSENSWAGGYGYTF
D: -; size: -; J: TRBJ1-4; V: TRBV7-9; DNA: TGTGCCAGCAGCTTAAGGCAGGTTAATGAAAAACTGTTTTTT; CDR3: CASSLRQVNEKLFF
D: -; size: -; J: TRBJ2-5; V: TRBV29-1; DNA: TGCAGCGGGGGGGCAGGTGAGACCCAGTACTTC; CDR3: CSGGAGETQYF
D: -; size: -; J: TRBJ2-4; V: TRBV29-1; DNA: TGCAGCGTTGAAGAGGCGGGGAACATTCAGTACTTC; CDR3: CSVEEAGNIQYF
D: -; size: -; J: TRBJ1-1; V: TRBV6-5; DNA: TGTGCCAGCAGTTTCTTCCGTCTTCGGAACACTGAAGCTTTCTTT; CDR3: CASSFFRLRNTEAFF
D: TRBD1; size: -; J: TRBJ2-1; V: TRBV28; DNA: TGTGCCAGCAGGACAGGGAACGGCTACAATGAGCAGTTCTTC; CDR3: CASRTGNGYNEQFF
D: -; size: -; J: TRBJ2-7; V: TRBV29-1; DNA: TGCAGCGCCCAGCCCCTAGGGAGCTCCTACGAGCAGTACTTC; CDR3: CSAQPLGSSYEQYF
D: -; size: few; J: TRBJ2-6; V: TRBV28; DNA: TGTGCCAGCAGTACCTCAGCTGGGGCCAACGTCCTGACTTTC; CDR3: CASSTSAGANVLTF
D: TRBD1; size: -; J: TRBJ1-6; V: TRBV30; DNA: TGTGCCTGGAGTAAGCCAGGGGGCAACAATTCACCCCTCCACTTT; CDR3: CAWSKPGGNNSPLHF
D: -; size: -; J: TRBJ2-5; V: TRBV2; DNA: TGTGCCAGCAGTGAAATGGTGGGGGAGACCCAGTACTTC; CDR3: CASSEMVGETQYF
D: TRBD1; size: -; J: TRBJ1-1; V: TRBV2; DNA: TGTGCCAGCAGAGGGACAGGGGTTGTTCTCAGGAACACTGAAGCTTTCTTT; CDR3: CASRGTGVVLRNTEAFF
D: TRBD2; size: -; J: TRBJ2-7; V: TRBV5-1; DNA: TGCGCCAGCAGCCCGGGGCGTCTAGCGGGAGGTTCCCCCTACGAGCAGTACTTC; CDR3: CASSPGRLAGGSPYEQYF
D: -; size: -; J: TRBJ2-5; V: TRBV10-3; DNA: TGTGCCATCAGTGAAAATAGGGAGACCCAGTACTTC; CDR3: CAISENRETQYF
D: -; size: -; J: TRBJ2-3; V: TRBV10-3; DNA: TGTGCCATCAGTGTTGACACAGATACGCAGTATTTT; CDR3: CAISVDTDTQYF
D: -; size: -; J: TRBJ2-5; V: TRBV2; DNA: TGTGCCAGCGGTACAGGGTTGGAGACCCAGTACTTC; CDR3: CASGTGLETQYF
D: -; size: -; J: TRBJ1-2; V: TRBV12-2; DNA: TGTGCAAGTCGCGTCTATGTTCCACGAAAGACCTATGGCTACACCTTC; CDR3: CASRVYVPRKTYGYTF
D: TRBD2; size: -; J: TRBJ2-7; V: TRBV28; DNA: TGTGCCAGCAGCCCGGGACTAGCGGGGGGGCAAAACGAGCAGTACTTC; CDR3: CASSPGLAGGQNEQYF
D: -; size: -; J: TRBJ1-1; V: TRBV5-4; DNA: TGTGCCAGCAGCTTGGCTGGAGGGGGTGGTAAGAACACTGAAGCTTTCTTT; CDR3: CASSLAGGGGKNTEAFF
D: -; size: -; J: TRBJ2-5; V: TRBV21-1; DNA: TGTGCCAGCAGCGGTGAACACCAAGAGACCCAGTACTTC; CDR3: CASSGEHQETQYF
D: -; size: once; J: TRBJ2-1; V: TRBV11-3; DNA: TGTGCCAGCAGCTTAGGCCTAGCACTGCACAATGAGCAGTTCTTC; CDR3: CASSLGLALHNEQFF
D: TRBD2; size: -; J: TRBJ2-1; V: TRBV7-9; DNA: TGTGCCAGCAGCCCGGATTGGACTAGCGGGCTTAGCAATGAGCAGTTCTTC; CDR3: CASSPDWTSGLSNEQFF
D: TRBD1; size: -; J: TRBJ1-4; V: TRBV27; DNA: TGTGCCAGCAGGAACGGACAGGTTAATGAAAAACTGTTTTTT; CDR3: CASRNGQVNEKLFF
D: TRBD1; size: -; J: TRBJ2-7; V: TRBV5-4; DNA: TGTGCCAGCAGCTTGGGACAGGGGCTTTTTTACGAGCAGTACTTC; CDR3: CASSLGQGLFYEQYF
D: -; size: -; J: TRBJ1-4; V: TRBV18; DNA: TGTGCCAGCTCCGAGGGAACGGCAACTAATGAAAAACTGTTTTTT; CDR3: CASSEGTATNEKLFF
D: TRBD1; size: -; J: TRBJ1-1; V: TRBV25-1; DNA: TGTGCCAGCAGTGAATATCGCAGGGGGAGCACTGAAGCTTTCTTT; CDR3: CASSEYRRGSTEAFF
D: TRBD1; size: -; J: TRBJ1-5; V: TRBV19; DNA: TGTGCCAGTAGTATAGGGACAGGGTATAATGGAAATCAGCCCCAGCATTTT; CDR3: CASSIGTGYNGNQPQHF
D: -; size: -; J: TRBJ1-2; V: TRBV11-2; DNA: TGTGCCAGCAGCCCGCAACAGAAACCTTATGGCTACACCTTC; CDR3: CASSPQQKPYGYTF
D: TRBD2; size: -; J: TRBJ2-5; V: TRBV15; DNA: TGTGCCACCAGCAGAGGTACTAGCGCGGGGCCCGAAGAGACCCAGTACTTC; CDR3: CATSRGTSAGPEETQYF
D: TRBD1; size: -; J: TRBJ2-7; V: TRBV7-9; DNA: TGTGCCAGCAGCTTAGAGGCAGGGGGAAGCTACGAGCAGTACTTC; CDR3: CASSLEAGGSYEQYF
D: -; size: -; J: TRBJ2-5; V: TRBV7-3; DNA: TGTGCCAGCAGCTTAAGTAGAGGGAACCAAGAGACCCAGTACTTC; CDR3: CASSLSRGNQETQYF
D: -; size: -; J: TRBJ2-7; V: TRBV7-8; DNA: TGTGCCAGCAGCTTAGTCGGAGGGGAGTGGTACGAGCAGTACTTC; CDR3: CASSLVGGEWYEQYF
D: TRBD1; size: -; J: TRBJ2-1; V: TRBV14; DNA: TGTGCCAGCAGCCGTATTCCGGGACAGAACAATGAGCAGTTCTTC; CDR3: CASSRIPGQNNEQFF
D: TRBD2; size: -; J: TRBJ2-7; V: TRBV6-5; DNA: TGTGCCAGCAGTTACGGGCGGGGGGGAACCGAGCAGTACTTC; CDR3: CASSYGRGGTEQYF
D: -; size: -; J: TRBJ1-2; V: TRBV18; DNA: TGTGCCAGCTCACCGGGGCTACGGGGCTACACCTTC; CDR3: CASSPGLRGYTF